These 30 T cell receptor beta chains share one sample of origin, sequenced in a study of cytomegalovirus exposure and HLA in healthy donors (dated by TCRdb to the late 2010s). Libraries were prepared through the immunoSEQ multiplex PCR assay. In TCRdb, the immuneACCESS table is reduced to in-frame sequences with V and J assigned. These tables do not hold every clone; where another copy was compared, an unresolved V gene accounts for under half, and the others remain unexplained. The sample records 130,000 or so clones, over 85% of which are singletons. The top ten constitute approximately 3.3% of the sample. Sequenced material: PBMCs. These receptors were obtained from a man aged 25-40 years in good health and CMV-seronegative.

The chain recombines TRBV10-1 with TRBJ1-5; D gene ambiguous. V lost 3 bases and J 6 bases, leaving 9 bases between the germline ends. The CDR3 extends over 13 amino acids. Germline-derived CDR1 and CDR2 are WNHNN and SYGVQD (reference sequence). CDR3: CASSEREPQPQHF. DNA for the CDR3: TGCGCCAGCAGTGAACGTGAGCCTCAGCCCCAGCATTTT.

The chain has TRBV13 and TRBJ1-3, with unresolved D. V lost 6 bases, J lost 2 bases, and 17 bases lay in between. Germline CDR1 is PRHDT and CDR2 is FYEKMQ (reference sequence). The CDR3 contains 16 residues. The CDR3 reads CASSPSVLGTGNTIYF. CDR3 sequence (DNA): TGTGCCAGCAGTCCCTCGGTCCTGGGCACTGGAAACACCATATATTTT.

This chain links TRBV5-5 with TRBJ1-1; D is undetermined. The germline CDR1 and CDR2 sequences are SGHKS and YYEKEE (reference sequence). Trimming left V 0 bases short and J 5 bases short, with 26 bases between. This CDR3 spans 19 amino acids. CDR3 DNA sequence: TGTGCCAGCAGCTTGGGATTCTGGGCAGAATCACCGGGAGAGACTGAAGCTTTCTTT. Its protein is CASSLGFWAESPGETEAFF.

The chain couples TRBV5-1 to TRBJ1-1, with D perhaps matching TRBD1 (6 bases). The germline V gene encodes CDR1 SGHRS and CDR2 YFSETQ. The CDR3 is 14 amino acids. V was trimmed by 0 bases and J by 3 bases, leaving 9 bases between them. The chain's CDR3 is CASSLDRVDTEAFF. The CDR3 DNA reads TGCGCCAGCAGCTTGGACAGGGTTGACACTGAAGCTTTCTTT.

The rearrangement joins TRBV29-1 to TRBJ2-7, with 10 bases fitting TRBD1. The CDR3 spans 14 residues. The germline CDR1 and CDR2 sequences are SQVTM and ANQGSEA. Unmatched junction bases numbered 11, after V lost 6 bases and J lost 6 bases. The CDR3 DNA reads as TGCAGCGTAGAAACCGCCGGGACAGGGGTCGAGCAGTACTTC. Amino acids: CSVETAGTGVEQYF.

The rearrangement links TRBV9 to TRBJ1-2; 9 positions agree with TRBD1. J lost 4 bases, V lost 3 bases, and 7 bases had no gene match. The CDR3 loop spans 15 amino acids. Germline V gene data show CDR1 as SGDLS and CDR2 as YYNGEE. CDR3 in amino acids: CASSAGTGQGYGYTF. The DNA for the CDR3 is TGTGCCAGCAGCGCCGGGACAGGGCAAGGCTATGGCTACACCTTC.

This chain links TRBV6-1 with TRBJ1-4; perhaps TRBD1 as D (5 bases). Between the trimmed V and J ends, which lost 7 bases and 2 bases, there was a span of 14 bases. The CDR3 has 15 amino acids. Germline V gene lookup returns CDR1 MNHNS and CDR2 SASEGT. The CDR3 loop is CASKAQGSTNEKLFF. CDR3 sequence (DNA): TGTGCCAGCAAGGCCCAGGGATCGACTAATGAAAAACTGTTTTTT.

The chain employs TRBV11-3 and TRBJ2-7; weak D call: TRBD2 (5 bases). Germline V gene data show CDR1 as SGHNT and CDR2 as YENEEA. The CDR3 is 11 amino acids. V lost 4 bases and J lost 4, with 5 bases in between. CDR3 sequence reads: CASSSGYEQYF. In DNA, the CDR3 is TGTGCCAGCAGCTCGGGATACGAGCAGTACTTC.

This clone was observed a handful of times. The chain joins TRBV2 to TRBJ1-5; possible D gene TRBD1, 5 bases. CDR1 and CDR2 from the germline V gene are SNHLY and FYNNEI. This CDR3 spans 15 amino acids. With 6 bases removed from V and 1 base from J, the gap between germline ends came to 13 bases. In DNA, the CDR3 is TGTGCCAGCAGAAGTGACAGCAACAGCAATCAGCCCCAGCATTTT. Translated, it gives CASRSDSNSNQPQHF.

The chain recombines TRBV19 with TRBJ2-3; 15 bases line up with TRBD2. Germline assignment: CDR1 LNHDA and CDR2 SQIVND (reference sequence). This CDR3 region has 18 residues. V gave up 7 bases and J gave up 2 bases; unmatched junction bases: 10. CDR3 residues: CASTPGLAGGRNTDTQYF. The CDR3 region has the DNA TGTGCCAGTACTCCGGGACTAGCGGGGGGCAGGAACACAGATACGCAGTATTTT.

The V and J genes are TRBV20-1 and TRBJ1-2; a possible D gene is TRBD1 (6 bases). Germline assignment: CDR1 DFQATT and CDR2 SNEGSKA (reference sequence). V gave up 5 bases and J gave up 14 bases, with 15 bases separating them. The CDR3 is 10 amino acids. Here the CDR3 reads CSASRDTGTF. In nucleotides, the CDR3 is TGCAGTGCTTCCCGGGACACAGGAACCTTC.

The chain is built from TRBV7-9 and TRBJ1-3; no definite D call. CDR1 is SEHNR and CDR2 is FQNEAQ in the germline V gene (reference sequence). CDR3 length equals 15 residues. V lost 5 bases and J lost 0, with 11 bases in between. The CDR3 DNA follows: TGTGCCAGCAGCCCAGACCGGGACTCTGGAAACACCATATATTTT. Translated: CASSPDRDSGNTIYF.

This chain links TRBV29-1 with TRBJ2-1; D is possibly TRBD2 (6 bases). The V end lost 4 bases, the J end lost 8 bases, and 9 bases lay between the germline ends. Germline V lookup: CDR1 SQVTM, CDR2 ANQGSEA. CDR3 length: 11 residues. CDR3 sequence: CSVAWGDEQFF. Here the CDR3 DNA reads TGCAGCGTTGCTTGGGGGGATGAGCAGTTCTTC.

The chain joins TRBV10-3 to TRBJ1-2, with unresolved D. Trimming stripped 6 bases from V and 2 bases from J, with 13 bases between. Germline V gene sequence: CDR1 ENHRY, CDR2 SYGVKD. CDR3 length: 14 residues. DNA for the CDR3: TGTGCCATCAGGCCAATTGAGTTAAACTATGGCTACACCTTC. It translates to CAIRPIELNYGYTF.

This chain uses TRBV5-1 with TRBJ2-5; TRBD1 matches at 10 bases. CDR1 SGHRS and CDR2 YFSETQ come from the germline V gene. Germline trimming cut 0 bases from V and 4 bases from J; bases unmatched to any gene: 0. The CDR3 contains 14 residues. In DNA form, the CDR3 reads TGCGCCAGCAGCTTGGGGGACAGGGGAGAGACCCAGTACTTC. This gives the protein CASSLGDRGETQYF.

The chain employs TRBV4-1 and TRBJ2-7; 7 positions agree with TRBD1. Unmatched junction bases numbered 8, after V lost 4 bases and J lost 5 bases. CDR3 length equals 14 residues. Germline CDR1 and CDR2: MGHRA and YSYEKL. The CDR3 sequence is CASSPQGQIHEQYF. The CDR3 DNA reads TGCGCCAGCAGCCCCCAGGGACAGATCCACGAGCAGTACTTC.

The chain is built from TRBV7-6 and TRBJ2-3; 8 nucleotides agree with TRBD2. The CDR3 is 16 residues long. In germline, CDR1 is SGHVS, CDR2 FNYEAQ. V dropped 4 bases and J dropped 4; count of bases not matched to a gene: 10. The CDR3 DNA reads TGTGCCAGCAGCTCACGTACTAGCGGTGTGTCAGATACGCAGTATTTT. Translated, it gives CASSSRTSGVSDTQYF.

V usage is TRBV5-6 and J usage is TRBJ1-2; 8 nucleotides match TRBD1. Germline assignment: CDR1 SGHDT and CDR2 YYEEEE. This CDR3 has 14 residues. With V trimmed by 0 bases and J by 4 bases, 2 bases remained unmatched. CDR3 nucleotide sequence: TGTGCCAGCAGCTTGGAGGACAGGGCCTATGGCTACACCTTC. Amino acids: CASSLEDRAYGYTF.

The rearrangement uses TRBV18 and TRBJ2-1, with 10 bases that match TRBD2. V lost 5 bases and J lost 0; bases outside the gene matches: 13. There are 19 residues in the CDR3. Germline values: CDR1 KGHSH, CDR2 LQKENI. CDR3 region: CASSSRASGGFSSYNEQFF. The CDR3, as DNA: TGTGCCAGCTCATCAAGAGCTAGCGGGGGCTTCAGCTCCTACAATGAGCAGTTCTTC. Variable domain in full (rest from reference TRBV18 and TRBJ2-1): NAGVMQNPRHLVRRRGQEARLRCSPMKGHSHVYWYRQLPEEGLKFMVYLQKENIIDESGMPKERFSAEFPKEGPSILRIQQVVRGDSAAYFCASSSRASGGFSSYNEQFFGPGTRLTVL.

This clone has a single count. The chain combines TRBV28 with TRBJ2-5; weak D call: TRBD2 (7 bases). The CDR3 runs to 15 residues. Germline CDR1 is MDHEN and CDR2 is SYDVKM. The germline V and J ends were trimmed by 3 bases and 6 bases, with 17 bases remaining between them. The CDR3: CASSFDGRQGQTQYF. CDR3 in DNA: TGTGCCAGCAGTTTCGACGGGAGGCAGGGGCAGACCCAGTACTTC. The variable domain in full, completed from reference TRBV28 and TRBJ2-5, reads DVKVTQSSRYLVKRTGEKVFLECVQDMDHENMFWYRQDPGLGLRLIYFSYDVKMKEKGDIPEGYSVSREKKERFSLILESASTNQTSMYLCASSFDGRQGQTQYFGPGTRLLVL.

This chain joins TRBV6-6 and TRBJ2-7, with D possibly TRBD1 on 5 matching bases. In germline, CDR1 is MNHNY, CDR2 SVGAGI (reference sequence). V dropped 2 bases and J dropped 0 bases, with 8 bases sitting between them. This CDR3 is 14 amino acids long. CDR3 sequence reads: CASSYRQSSYEQYF. CDR3 nucleotide sequence: TGTGCCAGCAGTTACAGACAGAGCTCCTACGAGCAGTACTTC.

The chain joins TRBV19 to TRBJ1-2; no definite D call. CDR1 is LNHDA, CDR2 SQIVND, per germline (reference sequence). Trimming took 3 bases from V and 6 from J, leaving 17 bases between them. The CDR3 has 15 residues. Here the CDR3 reads CASSIEGTRSHGYTF. For the CDR3, the DNA is TGTGCCAGTAGTATCGAGGGCACCAGGAGTCATGGCTACACCTTC.

The rearrangement links TRBV4-2 to TRBJ1-4; 7 bases fit TRBD1. CDR3 length equals 13 residues. V shed 7 bases, J shed 8 bases, and the junction held 7 bases outside the gene matches. Germline CDR1 and CDR2: LGHNA and YNFKEQ. The CDR3 region is CASNMGTAEKLFF. The CDR3, as DNA: TGTGCCAGCAACATGGGGACAGCGGAAAAACTGTTTTTT.

This clone was seen only once. CDR3 amino acids: CASRFDRGQYYEQYF. The CDR3 coding sequence is TGTGCCAGCAGGTTTGACAGGGGGCAGTACTACGAGCAGTACTTC. The chain carries TRBV6-5 and TRBJ2-7; TRBD1 agrees at 10 bases. The CDR3 is 15 amino acids. Trimming cost V 6 bases and J 3 bases; bases outside gene matches: 8. CDR1 and CDR2 from the germline V gene are MNHEY and SVGAGI.

This chain uses TRBV19 with TRBJ2-3; 9 nucleotides match TRBD2. V lost 4 bases and J lost 4; bases outside the gene matches: 6. Germline CDR1 is LNHDA and CDR2 is SQIVND (reference sequence). This CDR3 has 15 residues. CDR3 nucleotides: TGTGCCAGTAGTACGAGGGGACTAGCATCAGATACGCAGTATTTT. It translates to CASSTRGLASDTQYF. Full variable domain (outside the CDR3, taken from reference TRBV19 and TRBJ2-3): DGGITQSPKYLFRKEGQNVTLSCEQNLNHDAMYWYRQDPGQGLRLIYYSQIVNDFQKGDIAEGYSVSREKKESFPLTVTSAQKNPTAFYLCASSTRGLASDTQYFGPGTRLTVL.

The chain couples TRBV18 to TRBJ1-1, with D perhaps TRBD1 (5 bases). The CDR3 has 14 residues. CDR1 is KGHSH, CDR2 LQKENI, per germline. V was cut by 2 bases and J by 1 base, with 8 bases left in between. DNA of the CDR3: TGTGCCAGCTCACCAAATCAGGGGAACACTGAAGCTTTCTTT. It translates to CASSPNQGNTEAFF.

The J gene is TRBJ2-2, the V gene TRBV2; D gene ambiguous. The CDR3 is 16 residues long. Germline CDR1 reads SNHLY; CDR2 reads FYNNEI. Deletions cut 1 base from V and 5 bases from J, with 14 bases between. For the CDR3, the DNA is TGTGCCAGCAGTGAAGACTGGGCAAGTGGAACCGGGGAGCTGTTTTTT. Amino acid sequence: CASSEDWASGTGELFF.

The chain joins TRBV14 to TRBJ2-4, with a possible D match to TRBD1 (5 bases). Trimming pared 4 bases from V and 0 bases from J, leaving 13 bases between. Germline assignment: CDR1 SGHDN and CDR2 FVKESK. The CDR3 totals 16 residues. The CDR3 DNA reads TGTGCCAGCAGCCCTACAGGACCACTAGCCAAAAACATTCAGTACTTC. This encodes CASSPTGPLAKNIQYF.

J is TRBJ1-5 and V is TRBV12-2; the table names TRBD1, a call not compared with the DNA. TRBV12-2 corresponds to a pseudogene. The CDR3 is 18 residues long. The CDR3 region has the DNA TGTGCAAGTCGCTTAGCTGAGGGGGCAGGAAAAAGCAATCAGCCCCAGCATTTT. Translation: CASRLAEGAGKSNQPQHF.

The J gene is TRBJ1-1, the V gene TRBV29-1, with 9 positions matching TRBD1. The length of the CDR3 is 14 residues. Germline V gives CDR1 SQVTM, CDR2 ANQGSEA. V shed 7 bases, J shed 0 bases, and the junction held 6 bases outside the gene matches. The CDR3 reads CSAQQGAVNTEAFF. CDR3 coding DNA: TGCAGCGCCCAACAGGGGGCGGTGAACACTGAAGCTTTCTTT.